The 8 T cell receptor beta chains presented below share a single source sample, sequenced in a study of blood T cell repertoires in COVID-19. This table comes from immunoSEQ multiplex PCR, and its TCRdb copy is limited to in-frame clones, with some not included. The sample carries some 67,000 clones, 75% to 90% recorded once. What was sequenced was peripheral blood. These receptors were collected from a man aged 50 to 59 with active COVID-19.

Only one count was recorded for this clone. The chain employs TRBV6-5 and TRBJ1-1, with TRBD1 as a possible D gene (5 bases). Trimming pared 0 bases from V and 8 bases from J, leaving 10 bases between. CDR1 and CDR2 (germline): MNHEY, SVGAGI. The CDR3 runs 13 residues. This CDR3 reads CASSYSRGGEAFF. CDR3 DNA sequence: TGTGCCAGCAGTTACTCGCGGGGGGGAGAAGCTTTCTTT.

This clone has a single count. The rearrangement uses TRBV11-2 and TRBJ1-1; D unclear. Germline assignment: CDR1 SGHAT and CDR2 FQNNGV. The V and J ends lost 3 bases and 1 base respectively, with 9 bases between them. CDR3 length: 14 amino acids. The CDR3 DNA follows: TGTGCCAGCAGCTTTTCGGTGAGGAACACTGAAGCTTTCTTT. It translates to CASSFSVRNTEAFF.

This chain connects TRBV7-2 to TRBJ2-1; TRBD2 matches at 7 bases. Germline V gene sequence: CDR1 SGHTA, CDR2 FQGNSA. The CDR3 is made up of 17 amino acids. V was clipped by 1 base and J by 0 bases; unmatched bases: 6. The CDR3 reads CASSLGVGRSSYNEQFF. CDR3 bases: TGTGCCAGCAGCTTAGGTGTCGGGAGGAGCTCCTACAATGAGCAGTTCTTC. The full variable domain, rest sourced from reference TRBV7-2 and TRBJ2-1, is GAGVSQSPSNKVTEKGKDVELRCDPISGHTALYWYRQSLGQGLEFLIYFQGNSAPDKSGLPSDRFSAERTGGSVSTLTIQRTQQEDSAVYLCASSLGVGRSSYNEQFFGPGTRLTVL.

The chain uses TRBV1 and TRBJ2-7; the table's D call, TRBD2, was not checked against the DNA. TRBV1 is termed a pseudogene. There are 13 residues in the CDR3. This chain's CDR3 is CTSSQPESYEQYF. CDR3 DNA: TGCACCAGCAGCCAACCCGAGTCCTACGAGCAGTACTTC.

The chain employs TRBV3-1 (or the pseudogene TRBV3-2) and TRBJ2-1, with D possibly being TRBD2 (5 bases). V was clipped by 1 base and J by 5 bases, with 21 bases between them. The CDR3 length is 18 residues. The germline CDR1 and CDR2 sequences are LGHDT and YNNKEL (reference sequence). This CDR3 reads CASSQVTSRDGWNNEQFF. CDR3 nucleotides: TGTGCCAGCAGCCAAGTTACGTCGAGGGATGGGTGGAACAATGAGCAGTTCTTC.

This chain connects TRBV9 to TRBJ2-5; 12 bases match TRBD1. CDR3 length: 16 amino acids. Germline-derived CDR1 and CDR2 are SGDLS and YYNGEE. V was clipped by 0 bases and J by 5 bases; unmatched bases: 5. In DNA form, the CDR3 reads TGTGCCAGCAGCGTAGTGGGGACAGGGGGCTATGAGACCCAGTACTTC. This sequence encodes CASSVVGTGGYETQYF.

The chain is built from TRBV29-1 and TRBJ1-2, with D possibly being TRBD1 (5 bases). The V end lost 3 bases, the J end lost 4 bases, and 15 bases lay between the germline ends. Germline values: CDR1 SQVTM, CDR2 ANQGSEA. This CDR3 spans 14 amino acids. CDR3 in DNA: TGCAGCGTTGATAGTCAGGGAAGGGGCTATGGCTACACCTTC. Protein product: CSVDSQGRGYGYTF.

This clone was seen more than once but under ten times. V is TRBV5-1 and J is TRBJ2-7; tentative D call: TRBD1 (6 bases). The CDR3 loop spans 15 amino acids. Germline loops: CDR1 SGHRS, CDR2 YFSETQ. The V gene lost 0 bases and the J gene lost 4 bases, with 14 bases spanning the gap. As DNA, the CDR3 is TGCGCCAGCAGCTTGGCCACAGGGAGTGGTTACGAGCAGTACTTC. Its translation is CASSLATGSGYEQYF.